This T cell receptor beta chain was recorded in a study of T and B cells in COVID-19 patients. Each TRB amplification used about 250-550 ng of genomic DNA from blood. The CDR3 contains 17 residues. The ends lost 4 bases at V and 6 bases at J; junction bases unmatched: 7. CDR1 and CDR2 from the germline V gene are SEHNR and FQNEAQ (reference sequence). BIOMED2 TRB-A/B primer pools were used in multiplex TRB PCR. TCRdb analysed the multiplex PCR reads with MiXCR anew, one entry per CDR3 protein. The sample contains around 21,000 distinct CDR3 sequences, about 31% of which appear only once. The material sequenced was blood. This rearrangement joins TRBV7-9 to TRBJ2-3, with TRBD2 identical over 16 bases. This TCR was recovered from a human donor who had recovered from COVID-19. The CDR3 sequence: CASSSSGTSGGADTQYF. CDR3 nucleotide sequence: TGTGCCAGCAGCTCCTCCGGGACTAGCGGGGGGGCGGATACGCAGTATTTT.